These 8 T cell receptor beta chains came from one sample sequenced in a study of cytomegalovirus exposure and HLA in healthy donors. PCR amplification relied on 60 Vbeta primers (plus 13 Jbeta primers). Profiled with immunoSEQ multiplex PCR; TCRdb holds only in-frame clones, not every one. The specimen's table records roughly 50,000 clones. The sample was PBMCs. The source of these receptors is a middle-aged man in good health and CMV-seropositive.

This chain connects TRBV6-1 to TRBJ2-6; D is possibly TRBD1 (6 bases). The CDR3 is made up of 17 amino acids. The germline CDR1 and CDR2 sequences are MNHNS and SASEGT. Trimming pared 4 bases from V and 4 bases from J, leaving 17 bases between. The CDR3 nucleotides read TGTGCCAGCAGTGGGTATTACAGGGATTCCGGGGCCAACGTCCTGACTTTC. This gives the protein CASSGYYRDSGANVLTF.

The rearrangement links TRBV7-9 to TRBJ2-7; TRBD2 aligns across 12 bases. CDR1 SEHNR and CDR2 FQNEAQ come from the germline V gene (reference sequence). CDR3 length: 14 amino acids. The V gene end was trimmed by 5 bases and the J gene end by 4 bases; junction bases not matched to a gene: 3. DNA of the CDR3: TGTGCCAGCAGCAAGACTAGCGGGAGTTACGAGCAGTACTTC. Protein: CASSKTSGSYEQYF.

This sequence joins TRBV4-2 and TRBJ2-3, with 8 bases that match TRBD2. The CDR3 length is 16 residues. The J segment lost 3 bases and the V segment lost 4 bases, leaving 9 bases of the junction unmatched. From germline, CDR1 is LGHNA and CDR2 YNFKEQ. The chain's CDR3 is CASSRTGGAFTDTQYF. DNA of the CDR3: TGTGCCAGCAGCCGGACCGGGGGGGCCTTTACAGATACGCAGTATTTT.

V usage is TRBV9 and J usage is TRBJ1-2; TRBD1 agrees at 8 bases. The J segment lost 0 bases and the V segment lost 4 bases, leaving 5 bases of the junction unmatched. Germline V gene lookup returns CDR1 SGDLS and CDR2 YYNGEE. CDR3 length: 15 residues. The CDR3 DNA sequence: TGTGCCAGCAGCCCCACAGGGGGGCCTAACTATGGCTACACCTTC. This sequence encodes CASSPTGGPNYGYTF.

The rearrangement uses TRBV18 and TRBJ1-1; D gene ambiguous. CDR1 and CDR2 from the germline V gene are KGHSH and LQKENI. Trimming took 1 base from V and 2 from J, leaving 5 bases between them. The CDR3 runs 13 residues. CDR3 nucleotides: TGTGCCAGCTCACCACGGCAAAACACTGAAGCTTTCTTT. The encoded protein is CASSPRQNTEAFF. Filled out from reference TRBV18 and TRBJ1-1, the complete variable domain reads NAGVMQNPRHLVRRRGQEARLRCSPMKGHSHVYWYRQLPEEGLKFMVYLQKENIIDESGMPKERFSAEFPKEGPSILRIQQVVRGDSAAYFCASSPRQNTEAFFGQGTRLTVV.

This rearrangement joins TRBV5-1 to TRBJ2-7; TRBD1 might be the D (6 bases). CDR1 and CDR2 (germline): SGHRS, YFSETQ. There are 14 residues in the CDR3. The V gene lost 2 bases and the J gene lost 0 bases, with 9 bases spanning the gap. The chain's CDR3 is CASSFGQSSYEQYF. Written as DNA, the CDR3 is TGCGCCAGCAGCTTTGGACAGTCCTCCTACGAGCAGTACTTC.

The chain uses TRBV18 and TRBJ1-1; possibly TRBD1 for D (5 bases). V was pared by 1 base and J by 6 bases, with 9 bases between. There are 13 residues in the CDR3. CDR1 and CDR2 from the germline V gene are KGHSH and LQKENI. The CDR3 reads CASSPRPGAEAFF. CDR3 coding DNA: TGTGCCAGCTCACCACGGCCGGGGGCTGAAGCTTTCTTT.

The chain uses TRBV4-3 and TRBJ1-5; possible D gene TRBD1, 6 bases. V was trimmed by 0 bases and J by 7 bases, leaving 13 bases between them. Per germline, CDR1 LGHNA and CDR2 YSLEER. The CDR3 totals 15 residues. The CDR3 is CASSQDSGVGQPQHF. The CDR3 DNA is TGCGCCAGCAGCCAAGATTCAGGGGTAGGACAGCCCCAGCATTTT.